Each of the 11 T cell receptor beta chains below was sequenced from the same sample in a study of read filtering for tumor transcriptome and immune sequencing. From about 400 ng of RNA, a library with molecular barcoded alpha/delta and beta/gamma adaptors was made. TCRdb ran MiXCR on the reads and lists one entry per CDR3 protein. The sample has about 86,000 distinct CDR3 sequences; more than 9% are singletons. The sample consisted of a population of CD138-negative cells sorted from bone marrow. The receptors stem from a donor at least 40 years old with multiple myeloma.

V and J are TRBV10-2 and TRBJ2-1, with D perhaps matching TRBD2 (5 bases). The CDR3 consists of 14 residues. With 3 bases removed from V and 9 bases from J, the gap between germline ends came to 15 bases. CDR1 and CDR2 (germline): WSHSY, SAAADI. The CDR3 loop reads CASSELRVEAEQFF. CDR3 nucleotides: TGCGCCAGCAGTGAACTACGAGTGGAGGCTGAGCAGTTCTTC.

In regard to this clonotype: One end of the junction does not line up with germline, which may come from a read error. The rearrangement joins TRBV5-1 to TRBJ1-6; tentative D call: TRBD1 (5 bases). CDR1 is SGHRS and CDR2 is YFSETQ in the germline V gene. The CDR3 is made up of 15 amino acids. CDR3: CASSSGTGPSSPLYF. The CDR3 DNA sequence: TGCGCCAGCAGCTCCGGGACCGGTCCATCATCACCCCTCTACTTT. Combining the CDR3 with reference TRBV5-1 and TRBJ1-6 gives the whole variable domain KAGVTQTPRYLIKTRGQQVTLSCSPISGHRSVSWYQQTPGQGLQFLFEYFSETQRNKGNFPGRFSGRQFSNSRSEMNVSTLELGDSALYLCASSSGTGPSSPLYFGNGTRLTVT.

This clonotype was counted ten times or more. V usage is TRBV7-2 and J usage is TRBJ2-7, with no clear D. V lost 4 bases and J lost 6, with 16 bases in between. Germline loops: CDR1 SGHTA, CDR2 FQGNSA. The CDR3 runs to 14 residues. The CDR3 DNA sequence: TGTGCCAGCAGCTCGCCCGTCGGCTTCTCCGAGCAGTACTTC. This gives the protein CASSSPVGFSEQYF.

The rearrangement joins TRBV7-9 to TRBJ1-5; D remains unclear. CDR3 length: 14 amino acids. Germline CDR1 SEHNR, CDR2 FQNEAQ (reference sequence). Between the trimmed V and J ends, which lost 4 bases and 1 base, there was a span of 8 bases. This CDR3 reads CASSYADSNQPQHF. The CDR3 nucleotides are TGTGCCAGCAGCTATGCCGACAGCAATCAGCCCCAGCATTTT.

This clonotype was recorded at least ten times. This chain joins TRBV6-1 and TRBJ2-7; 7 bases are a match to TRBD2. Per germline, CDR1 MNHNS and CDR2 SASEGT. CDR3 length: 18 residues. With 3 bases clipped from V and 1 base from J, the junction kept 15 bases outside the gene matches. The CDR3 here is CASSDPSAGGSSSYEQYF. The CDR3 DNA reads TGTGCCAGCAGTGACCCCAGTGCCGGCGGGAGCTCGTCCTACGAGCAGTACTTC.

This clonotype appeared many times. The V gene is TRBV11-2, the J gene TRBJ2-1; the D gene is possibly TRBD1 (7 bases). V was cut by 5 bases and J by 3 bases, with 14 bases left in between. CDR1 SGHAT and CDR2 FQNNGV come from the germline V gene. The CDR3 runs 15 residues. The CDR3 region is CASSHNRGGYNEQFF. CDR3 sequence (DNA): TGTGCCAGCAGCCACAACAGGGGAGGCTACAATGAGCAGTTCTTC. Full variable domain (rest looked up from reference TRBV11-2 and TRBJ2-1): EAGVAQSPRYKIIEKRQSVAFWCNPISGHATLYWYQQILGQGPKLLIQFQNNGVVDDSQLPKDRFSAERLKGVDSTLKIQPAKLEDSAVYLCASSHNRGGYNEQFFGPGTRLTVL.

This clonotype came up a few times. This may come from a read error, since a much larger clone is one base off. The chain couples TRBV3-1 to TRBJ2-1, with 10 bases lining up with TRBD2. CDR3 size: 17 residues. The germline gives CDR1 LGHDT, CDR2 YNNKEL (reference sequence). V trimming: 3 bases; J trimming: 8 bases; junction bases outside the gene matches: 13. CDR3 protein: CASSQGLVLAGYDEQFF. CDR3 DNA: TGTGCCAGCAGCCAGGGGCTTGTACTAGCGGGGTACGATGAGCAGTTCTTC.

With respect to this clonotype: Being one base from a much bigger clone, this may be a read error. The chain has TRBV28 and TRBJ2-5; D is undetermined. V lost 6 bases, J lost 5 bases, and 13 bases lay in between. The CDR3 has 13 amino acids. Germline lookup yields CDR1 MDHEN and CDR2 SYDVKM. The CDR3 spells CASSSFDSETQYF. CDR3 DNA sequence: TGTGCCAGCAGCTCCTTCGACTCGGAGACCCAGTACTTC.

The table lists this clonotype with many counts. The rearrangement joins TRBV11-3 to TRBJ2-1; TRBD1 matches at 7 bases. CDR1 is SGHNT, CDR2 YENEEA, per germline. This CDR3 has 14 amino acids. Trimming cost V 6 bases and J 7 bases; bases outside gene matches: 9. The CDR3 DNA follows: TGTGCCAGCAGGGATCGACAGGGTGAAAATGAGCAGTTCTTC. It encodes CASRDRQGENEQFF.

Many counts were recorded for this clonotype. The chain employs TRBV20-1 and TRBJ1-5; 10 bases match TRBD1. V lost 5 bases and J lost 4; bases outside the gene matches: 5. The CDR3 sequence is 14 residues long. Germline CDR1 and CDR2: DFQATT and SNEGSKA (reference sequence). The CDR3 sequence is CSAEGTGANQPQHF. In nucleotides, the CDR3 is TGCAGTGCTGAGGGGACAGGGGCAAATCAGCCCCAGCATTTT.

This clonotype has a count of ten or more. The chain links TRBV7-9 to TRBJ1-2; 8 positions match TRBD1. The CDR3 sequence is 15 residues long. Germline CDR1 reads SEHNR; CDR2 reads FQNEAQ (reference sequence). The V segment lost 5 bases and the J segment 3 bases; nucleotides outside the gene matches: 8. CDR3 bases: TGTGCCAGCAGCCCAGCAGGGGGCCAGGACTATGGCTACACCTTC. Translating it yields CASSPAGGQDYGYTF.